Shown below are 20 T cell receptor beta chains from a single sample sequenced in a study of blood T cell repertoires in COVID-19. Produced via immunoSEQ multiplex PCR; TCRdb's table is partial and in-frame only. In the table there are about 300,000 clones, 65% to 85% of which are singletons. The sample consisted of peripheral blood. The receptors here all came from a human donor with COVID-19, enrolled during active disease. The donor label of this sample is uncertain.

The J gene is TRBJ2-7, the V gene TRBV27; 7 bases are shared with TRBD1. The CDR3 sequence is 16 residues long. The J segment lost 1 base and the V segment lost 4 bases, leaving 10 bases of the junction unmatched. The germline V gene has CDR1 MNHEY and CDR2 SMNVEV (reference sequence). CDR3 nucleotide sequence: TGTGCCAGCAGTTCGCGTACAGGGGAAGATTCCTACGAGCAGTACTTC. This gives the protein CASSSRTGEDSYEQYF.

The chain joins TRBV9 to TRBJ1-2, with 7 bases fitting TRBD1. After removal of 2 bases from V and 8 bases from J, the junction contained 9 bases not matched to a gene. In germline, CDR1 is SGDLS, CDR2 YYNGEE. The CDR3 runs to 14 residues. The CDR3 DNA reads as TGTGCCAGCAGCGTTAGTGGACAGGAGGGAGGCTACACCTTC. Translation: CASSVSGQEGGYTF.

The chain couples TRBV11-3 to TRBJ1-1, with unresolved D. Trimming took off 5 bases at V and 2 bases at J, with 18 bases between the two ends. This CDR3 region has 16 residues. Germline V CDR1 and CDR2: SGHNT, YENEEA. CDR3 residues: CASSGGQSKGNTEAFF. For the CDR3, the DNA is TGTGCCAGCAGCGGAGGCCAGTCAAAGGGAAACACTGAAGCTTTCTTT.

The gene calls are TRBV6-6 and TRBJ2-3; D gene unclear. CDR1 is MNHNY, CDR2 SVGAGI, per germline (reference sequence). V was trimmed by 2 bases and J by 6 bases, leaving 3 bases between them. This CDR3 region has 11 residues. The CDR3 DNA follows: TGTGCCAGCAGTTACCTGGATACGCAGTATTTT. This translates into CASSYLDTQYF.

The V gene is TRBV4-3, the J gene TRBJ2-2; TRBD2 agrees at 8 bases. The V gene's germline CDR1 is LGHNA and CDR2 YSLEER. The CDR3 has 15 amino acids. V gave up 3 bases and J gave up 5 bases; unmatched junction bases: 5. The DNA for the CDR3 is TGCGCCAGCAGCCAGATAGCGGGACGTACCGGGGAGCTGTTTTTT. It yields the protein CASSQIAGRTGELFF.

This clone was seen a single time. The CDR3, as DNA: TGTGCCTGGAGTGTACCGCAGGGAAGCGAAAACACCATATATTTT. This sequence encodes CAWSVPQGSENTIYF. The genes are TRBV30 and TRBJ1-3; the D gene is possibly TRBD1 (5 bases). The CDR3 sequence is 15 residues long. Germline CDR1 reads GTSNPN; CDR2 reads SVGIG (reference sequence). V was pared by 0 bases and J by 6 bases, with 15 bases between.

The V gene is TRBV6-2 or TRBV6-3, the J gene TRBJ2-7; TRBD2 matches at 8 bases. The CDR3 spans 17 residues. With V trimmed by 2 bases and J by 3 bases, 12 bases remained unmatched. Germline loops: CDR1 MNHEY, CDR2 SVGEGT. CDR3 DNA sequence: TGTGCCAGCAGTTACCTAAACGTCGGGAGGGCCAACTACGAGCAGTACTTC. Protein product: CASSYLNVGRANYEQYF.

This chain uses TRBV10-1 with TRBJ2-7, with D possibly matching TRBD2 (6 bases). The CDR3 has 17 amino acids. Trimming stripped 8 bases from V and 6 bases from J, with 29 bases between. Germline V gene sequence: CDR1 WNHNN, CDR2 SYGVQD (reference sequence). The CDR3 sequence: CASPEGRWVRGPIEQYF. The CDR3 DNA follows: TGCGCCAGCCCGGAGGGCCGGTGGGTGCGGGGTCCTATCGAGCAGTACTTC.

The chain joins TRBV27 to TRBJ2-6; D is unresolved. Trimming took 5 bases from V and 2 from J, leaving 13 bases between them. CDR3 length: 16 residues. Germline CDR1 MNHEY, CDR2 SMNVEV (reference sequence). This CDR3 is CASSLSTPAGANVLTF. CDR3 sequence (DNA): TGTGCCAGCAGTCTCTCGACTCCTGCTGGGGCCAACGTCCTGACTTTC.

This clone came up a few times. Other DNA sequences in the same sample also yield this CDR3. The rearrangement uses TRBV28 and TRBJ1-2, with TRBD1 identical over 11 bases. V was pared by 3 bases and J by 4 bases, with 4 bases of the junction left unmatched. CDR3 length: 15 residues. Germline V gives CDR1 MDHEN, CDR2 SYDVKM. This CDR3 is CASSFSGTGGYGYTF. The CDR3 DNA reads TGTGCCAGCAGTTTCTCCGGGACAGGGGGCTATGGCTACACCTTC.

The V call is TRBV20-1, the J call TRBJ1-5; tentatively, D is TRBD1 (5 bases). The V gene lost 3 bases and the J gene lost 0 bases, with 9 bases spanning the gap. Germline values: CDR1 DFQATT, CDR2 SNEGSKA (reference sequence). The CDR3 is made up of 14 amino acids. CDR3 amino acids: CSASGHYSNQPQHF. As DNA, the CDR3 is TGCAGTGCTAGTGGACATTATAGCAATCAGCCCCAGCATTTT.

The rearrangement joins TRBV9 to TRBJ2-7; 9 bases match TRBD1. V gave up 3 bases and J gave up 6 bases; unmatched junction bases: 19. This CDR3 contains 18 residues. Germline V lookup: CDR1 SGDLS, CDR2 YYNGEE. The CDR3 region has the DNA TGTGCCAGCAGCGCCGGTCCATGGACAGGGGAGATAGGTCCCGAGCAGTACTTC. Translating it yields CASSAGPWTGEIGPEQYF.

This sequence joins TRBV5-6 and TRBJ2-1; 7 nucleotides match TRBD2. With V trimmed by 0 bases and J by 10 bases, 1 base remained unmatched. This CDR3 has 12 residues. Germline V gene data show CDR1 as SGHDT and CDR2 as YYEEEE. This CDR3 reads CASSLAGLEQFF. CDR3 nucleotide sequence: TGTGCCAGCAGCTTGGCGGGACTAGAGCAGTTCTTC.

The chain employs TRBV2 and TRBJ1-1; 9 nucleotides agree with TRBD1. Germline trimming cut 6 bases from V and 4 bases from J; bases unmatched to any gene: 3. The CDR3 covers 13 residues. Germline loops: CDR1 SNHLY, CDR2 FYNNEI. CDR3 protein: CASRVTGGTEAFF. The CDR3 DNA reads TGTGCCAGCAGAGTGACAGGGGGCACTGAAGCTTTCTTT.

The J gene is TRBJ2-7, the V gene TRBV30, with 9 bases identical to TRBD1. The junction had 1 base not matched to a gene; V was cut back by 3 bases and J by 4 bases. The CDR3 extends over 12 amino acids. Germline-derived CDR1 and CDR2 are GTSNPN and SVGIG (reference sequence). The CDR3 is CAWSGQGYEQYF. Here the CDR3 DNA reads TGTGCCTGGAGCGGACAGGGGTACGAGCAGTACTTC.

The CDR3 DNA reads as TGTGCCAGCTGCCCCCTAGCGGGAGGGCCCTACGAGCAGTACTTC. It encodes CASCPLAGGPYEQYF. This sequence joins TRBV7-6 and TRBJ2-7; the match to TRBD2 covers 12 bases. This CDR3 has 15 amino acids. Germline CDR1 and CDR2: SGHVS and FNYEAQ. V lost 8 bases and J lost 2; bases outside the gene matches: 7. Variable domain in full (rest from reference TRBV7-6 and TRBJ2-7): GAGVSQSPRYKVTKRGQDVALRCDPISGHVSLYWYRQALGQGPEFLTYFNYEAQQDKSGLPNDRFSAERPEGSISTLTIQRTEQRDSAMYRCASCPLAGGPYEQYFGPGTRLTVT.

This sequence joins TRBV6-1 and TRBJ1-1; 8 nucleotides line up with TRBD1. Germline CDR1 MNHNS, CDR2 SASEGT. The CDR3 covers 16 residues. V was clipped by 3 bases and J by 0 bases; unmatched bases: 6. Here the CDR3 reads CASSEWTGIMNTEAFF. The CDR3 DNA is TGTGCCAGCAGTGAGTGGACAGGGATAATGAACACTGAAGCTTTCTTT.

The chain links TRBV7-9 to TRBJ1-2; D gene ambiguous. The germline V gene encodes CDR1 SEHNR and CDR2 FQNEAQ (reference sequence). The CDR3 has 13 amino acids. Trimming removed 3 bases at V and 7 bases at J, with 12 bases between. The CDR3, as DNA: TGTGCCAGCAGCTTGGCCGGACTTATTGGCTACACCTTC. This translates into CASSLAGLIGYTF.

The chain carries TRBV4-3 and TRBJ2-1; TRBD2 matches at 10 bases. CDR3 length: 17 residues. J was trimmed by 10 bases and V by 0 bases; bases with no gene match: 12. Germline lookup yields CDR1 LGHNA and CDR2 YSLEER. CDR3 loop: CASSQESALAGAEEQFF. The CDR3 DNA follows: TGCGCCAGCAGCCAAGAGAGTGCGCTAGCGGGAGCGGAAGAGCAGTTCTTC.

The chain couples TRBV5-5 to TRBJ1-2; 8 bases fit TRBD1. The ends lost 0 bases at V and 0 bases at J; junction bases unmatched: 10. This CDR3 region has 18 residues. Germline V CDR1 and CDR2: SGHKS, YYEKEE (reference sequence). CDR3 DNA sequence: TGTGCCAGCAGCTTGGGACCGGACAGGGACTTTACTAACTATGGCTACACCTTC. Amino acid sequence: CASSLGPDRDFTNYGYTF.